The clone carrying this TCR beta chain has ten or more counts. No antigen is known for it. This entry belongs to a study of regulatory T cells in long-lasting Graves disease. Overall study context: Graves' patients, diagnosed recently, had received antithyroid drugs under 3 months.

Time point reported: newly diagnosed GD, antithyroid drugs for less than 3 months. PBMC-extracted RNA yielded the TCR library. The CDR3 consists of 16 residues. V was clipped by 5 bases and J by 3 bases; unmatched bases: 8. Germline lookup yields CDR1 MNHEY and CDR2 SMNVEV (reference sequence). General study findings and limits: The study found TRBV28, TRBJ1-2 and TRBJ2-5 favored in persistent disease. Small numbers of samples may have cut accuracy.

The TCR beta library used iRepertoire HTBI primers with Arm-PCR amplification of CDR3. TCRdb ran MiXCR on the multiplex PCR reads and lists one entry per CDR3 protein. The sample lists some 490,000 distinct CDR3 sequences, around 12% seen once, with roughly 8.2% in the top ten. This sample also belongs to another study, concerning T cells in Graves' hyperthyroidism and ophthalmopathy.

The rearrangement links TRBV27 to TRBJ2-7; 12 bases line up with TRBD2. The clonotype was recovered from a woman aged 30 to 39 with Graves disease. The sequencing used peripheral blood mononuclear cells (PBMCs), collected at new diagnosis, from a patient treated with antithyroid drugs. The DNA for the CDR3 is TGTGCCAGCAGTCCCCGACTAGCGGGAGTTAGCTACGAGCAGTACTTC. It specifies CASSPRLAGVSYEQYF.